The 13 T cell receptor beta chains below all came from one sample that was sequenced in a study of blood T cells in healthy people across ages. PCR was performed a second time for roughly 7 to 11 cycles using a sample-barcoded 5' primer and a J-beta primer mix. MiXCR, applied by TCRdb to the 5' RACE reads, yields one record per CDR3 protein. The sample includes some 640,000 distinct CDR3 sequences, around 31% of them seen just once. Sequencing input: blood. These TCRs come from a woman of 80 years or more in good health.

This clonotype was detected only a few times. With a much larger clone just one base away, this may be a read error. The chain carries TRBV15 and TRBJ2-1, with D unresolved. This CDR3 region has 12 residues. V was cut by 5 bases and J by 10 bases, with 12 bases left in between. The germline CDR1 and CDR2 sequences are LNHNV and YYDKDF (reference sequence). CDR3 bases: TGTGCCACCAGCGAGATAAGCAACGAGCAGTTCTTC. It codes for CATSEISNEQFF.

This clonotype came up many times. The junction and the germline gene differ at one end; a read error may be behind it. The CDR3 loop is CASSPRTADAQYF. Here the CDR3 DNA reads TGTGCCAGCAGTCCGCGGACGGCAGATGCGCAGTATTTT. The chain carries TRBV27 and TRBJ2-3; D not certain. The CDR3 has 13 amino acids. CDR1 is MNHEY, CDR2 SMNVEV, per germline (reference sequence).

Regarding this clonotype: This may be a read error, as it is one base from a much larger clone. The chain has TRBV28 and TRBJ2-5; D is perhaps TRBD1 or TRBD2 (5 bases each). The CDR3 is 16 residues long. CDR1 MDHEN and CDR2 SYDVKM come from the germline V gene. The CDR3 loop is CAGSPVAGAYQETQYF. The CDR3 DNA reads TGTGCCGGCAGTCCCGTGGCCGGGGCGTACCAAGAGACCCAGTACTTC.

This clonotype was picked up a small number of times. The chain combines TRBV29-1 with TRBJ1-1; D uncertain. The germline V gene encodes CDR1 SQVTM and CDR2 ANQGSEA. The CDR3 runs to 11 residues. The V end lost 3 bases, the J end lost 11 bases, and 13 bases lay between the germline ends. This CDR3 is CSVEADRAAFF. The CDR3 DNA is TGCAGCGTTGAGGCGGACCGGGCGGCTTTCTTT.

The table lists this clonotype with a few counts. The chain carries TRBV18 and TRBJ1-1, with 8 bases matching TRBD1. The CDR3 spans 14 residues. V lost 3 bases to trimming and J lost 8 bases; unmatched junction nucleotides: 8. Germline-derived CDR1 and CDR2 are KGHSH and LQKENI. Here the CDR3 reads CASSPSITGGEAFF. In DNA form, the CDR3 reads TGTGCCAGCTCACCTTCGATTACAGGGGGAGAAGCTTTCTTT.

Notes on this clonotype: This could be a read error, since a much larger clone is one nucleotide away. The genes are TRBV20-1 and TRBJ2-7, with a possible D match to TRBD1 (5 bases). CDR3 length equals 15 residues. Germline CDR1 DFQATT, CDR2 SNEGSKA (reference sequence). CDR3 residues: CSAAPSTAYSYERYF. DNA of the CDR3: TGCAGTGCTGCCCCCTCGACAGCCTACTCCTACGAGCGGTACTTC.

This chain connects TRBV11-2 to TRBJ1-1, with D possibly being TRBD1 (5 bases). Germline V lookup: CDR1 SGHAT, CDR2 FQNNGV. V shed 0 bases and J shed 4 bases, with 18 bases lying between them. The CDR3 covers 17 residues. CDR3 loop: CASSLDGMRDGGTEAFF. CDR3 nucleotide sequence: TGTGCCAGCAGCTTAGATGGTATGAGGGACGGTGGCACTGAAGCTTTCTTT.

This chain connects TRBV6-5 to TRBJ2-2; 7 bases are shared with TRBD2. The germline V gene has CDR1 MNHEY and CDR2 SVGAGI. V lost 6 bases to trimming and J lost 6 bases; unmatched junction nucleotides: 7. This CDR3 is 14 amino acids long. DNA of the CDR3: TGTGCCAGCAGAGGACTAGTGTTGGCCGGGGAGCTGTTTTTT. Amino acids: CASRGLVLAGELFF.

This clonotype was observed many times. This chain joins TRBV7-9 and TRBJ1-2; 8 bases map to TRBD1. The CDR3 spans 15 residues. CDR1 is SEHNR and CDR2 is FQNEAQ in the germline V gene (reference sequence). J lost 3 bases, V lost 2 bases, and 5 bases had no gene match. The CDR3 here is CASSLFAGGDYGYTF. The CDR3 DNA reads TGTGCCAGCAGCTTATTCGCAGGGGGCGACTATGGCTACACCTTC.

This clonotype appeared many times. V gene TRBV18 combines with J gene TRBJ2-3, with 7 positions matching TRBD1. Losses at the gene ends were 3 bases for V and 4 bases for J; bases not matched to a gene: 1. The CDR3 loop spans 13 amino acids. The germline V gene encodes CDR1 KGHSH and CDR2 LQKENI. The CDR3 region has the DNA TGTGCCAGCTCACCTACAGGGGCAGATACGCAGTATTTT. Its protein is CASSPTGADTQYF.

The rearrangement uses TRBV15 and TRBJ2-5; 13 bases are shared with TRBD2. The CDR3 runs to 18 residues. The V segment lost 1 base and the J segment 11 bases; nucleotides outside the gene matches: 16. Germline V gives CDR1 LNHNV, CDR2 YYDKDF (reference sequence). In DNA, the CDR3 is TGTGCCACCAGCAGAGTCCTGGGACTAGCGGGGCGTTACAATGAGCAGTACTTC. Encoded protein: CATSRVLGLAGRYNEQYF. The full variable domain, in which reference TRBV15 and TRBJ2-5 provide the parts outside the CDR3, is DAMVIQNPRYQVTQFGKPVTLSCSQTLNHNVMYWYQQKSSQAPKLLFHYYDKDFNNEADTPDNFQSRRPNTSFCFLDIRSPGLGDTAMYLCATSRVLGLAGRYNEQYFGPGTRLLVL.

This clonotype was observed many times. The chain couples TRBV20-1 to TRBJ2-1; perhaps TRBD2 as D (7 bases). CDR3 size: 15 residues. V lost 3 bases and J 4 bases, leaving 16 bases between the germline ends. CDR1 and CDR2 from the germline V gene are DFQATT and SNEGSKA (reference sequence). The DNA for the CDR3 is TGCAGTGCTAGTCGGGGGGCCGAAGTTTACAATGAGCAGTTCTTC. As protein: CSASRGAEVYNEQFF.

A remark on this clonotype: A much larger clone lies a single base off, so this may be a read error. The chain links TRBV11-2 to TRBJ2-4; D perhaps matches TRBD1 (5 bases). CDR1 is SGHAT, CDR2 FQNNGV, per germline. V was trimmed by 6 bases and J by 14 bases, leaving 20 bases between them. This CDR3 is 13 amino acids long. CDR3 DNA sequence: TGTGCCAGCAGACCCCAGGGTAGGCACGAGAAGTACTTC. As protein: CASRPQGRHEKYF. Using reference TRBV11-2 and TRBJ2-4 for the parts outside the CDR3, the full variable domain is EAGVAQSPRYKIIEKRQSVAFWCNPISGHATLYWYQQILGQGPKLLIQFQNNGVVDDSQLPKDRFSAERLKGVDSTLKIQPAKLEDSAVYLCASRPQGRHEKYFGAGTRLSVL.